The entry below describes one T cell receptor beta chain. Between the trimmed V and J ends, which lost 3 bases and 3 bases, there was a span of 17 bases. Germline V gene sequence: CDR1 MDHEN, CDR2 SYDVKM. The CDR3 contains 16 residues. The data were taken from a study of technical replicates of blood from a few donors. The method was immunoSEQ multiplex PCR; TCRdb's version includes in-frame clones alone and lacks a portion of them. Among some 58,000 clones listed, roughly 94% were seen once. The V call is TRBV28, the J call TRBJ2-5; D perhaps matches TRBD1 (5 bases). What was sequenced was T cells isolated from PBMCs. The receptor comes from a human donor in good health. In DNA, the CDR3 is TGTGCCAGCAGTTTCGGATTGATTGCCAGGGAAGAGACCCAGTACTTC. Encoded protein: CASSFGLIAREETQYF.